A selection of T cell receptor beta chains follows, all from one sample in a study of Ad26.COV2.S vaccination and SARS-CoV-2 variants. Assay: immunoSEQ multiplex PCR; the TCRdb copy retains only in-frame clones and omits some. The sample lists about 350,000 clones, roughly 94% occurring once. Sequences were derived from peripheral blood, sampled after recovery from COVID-19. These receptor sequences come from a human donor who had recovered from COVID-19. The CDR3 runs from the conserved cysteine through the conserved F or W. The order of the fields is D gene, J gene, clone size, V gene, CDR3 protein, CDR3 DNA. A D gene is named only where the DNA matches it firmly. The size field is filled for only some rows; it gives once, few, many or a size class.

d_gene: NA; j_gene: TRBJ1-5; abundance: few; v_gene: TRBV11-2; CDR3aa: CASSLGPAGRQPQHF; CDR3nt: TGTGCCAGCAGCCTCGGCCCCGCCGGACGGCAGCCCCAGCATTTT
d_gene: TRBD1; j_gene: TRBJ1-2; abundance: NA; v_gene: TRBV29-1; CDR3aa: CSAPGQGYGYTF; CDR3nt: TGCAGCGCGCCGGGACAGGGCTATGGCTACACCTTC
d_gene: NA; j_gene: TRBJ1-1; abundance: NA; v_gene: TRBV6-1; CDR3aa: CASSEKIVNTEAFF; CDR3nt: TGTGCCAGCAGTGAAAAAATAGTGAACACTGAAGCTTTCTTT
d_gene: NA; j_gene: TRBJ1-2; abundance: NA; v_gene: TRBV12-3/TRBV12-4; CDR3aa: CASSLGRNYGYTF; CDR3nt: TGTGCCAGCAGTTTAGGCAGGAACTATGGCTACACCTTC
d_gene: NA; j_gene: TRBJ1-5; abundance: NA; v_gene: TRBV19; CDR3aa: CASSMGLLNQPQHF; CDR3nt: TGTGCCAGTAGTATGGGTCTACTCAATCAGCCCCAGCATTTT
d_gene: NA; j_gene: TRBJ2-1; abundance: once; v_gene: TRBV11-3; CDR3aa: CASSLGQSSYNEQFF; CDR3nt: TGTGCCAGCAGCTTAGGGCAGAGCTCCTACAATGAGCAGTTCTTC
d_gene: NA; j_gene: TRBJ1-6; abundance: NA; v_gene: TRBV19; CDR3aa: CASSIQENSPLHF; CDR3nt: TGTGCCAGTAGTATACAGGAGAACTCACCCCTCCACTTT
d_gene: TRBD2; j_gene: TRBJ2-5; abundance: NA; v_gene: TRBV9; CDR3aa: CASSVEAGGQETQYF; CDR3nt: TGTGCCAGCAGCGTAGAAGCGGGGGGGCAAGAGACCCAGTACTTC
d_gene: TRBD2; j_gene: TRBJ2-1; abundance: NA; v_gene: TRBV6-1; CDR3aa: CASSARGTSGTSYNEQFF; CDR3nt: TGTGCCAGCAGTGCAAGAGGGACTAGCGGGACCTCCTACAATGAGCAGTTCTTC
d_gene: NA; j_gene: TRBJ2-7; abundance: NA; v_gene: TRBV10-1; CDR3aa: CASSERGWPYEQYF; CDR3nt: TGCGCCAGCAGTGAACGGGGTTGGCCTTACGAGCAGTACTTC
d_gene: TRBD1; j_gene: TRBJ1-4; abundance: NA; v_gene: TRBV19; CDR3aa: CASSGRYRGENEKLFF; CDR3nt: TGTGCCAGTAGTGGAAGATACAGGGGAGAAAATGAAAAACTGTTTTTT
d_gene: NA; j_gene: TRBJ2-2; abundance: NA; v_gene: TRBV11-2; CDR3aa: CASSLGVGREEF; CDR3nt: TGTGCCAGCAGCTTAGGAGTCGGCAGGGAAGAATTT
d_gene: NA; j_gene: TRBJ2-3; abundance: NA; v_gene: TRBV5-1; CDR3aa: CASSFGVDTQYF; CDR3nt: TGCGCCAGCAGCTTTGGTGTGGATACGCAGTATTTT
d_gene: NA; j_gene: TRBJ2-5; abundance: NA; v_gene: TRBV18; CDR3aa: CASSPPGETQYF; CDR3nt: TGTGCCAGCTCACCACCGGGAGAGACCCAGTACTTC
d_gene: NA; j_gene: TRBJ1-2; abundance: NA; v_gene: TRBV29-1; CDR3aa: CSVVGGYGYTF; CDR3nt: TGCAGCGTTGTGGGCGGATATGGCTACACCTTC
d_gene: NA; j_gene: TRBJ2-1; abundance: NA; v_gene: TRBV7-3; CDR3aa: CASSLGTLAYNEQFF; CDR3nt: TGTGCCAGCAGCCTCGGGACACTTGCCTACAATGAGCAGTTCTTC
d_gene: TRBD2; j_gene: TRBJ2-1; abundance: NA; v_gene: TRBV7-9; CDR3aa: CASSLIRLAGREQFF; CDR3nt: TGTGCCAGCAGCTTAATCCGGCTAGCGGGGCGTGAGCAGTTCTTC
d_gene: TRBD2; j_gene: TRBJ2-1; abundance: NA; v_gene: TRBV6-2/TRBV6-3; CDR3aa: CASSFKRGYDGEQFF; CDR3nt: TGTGCCAGCAGTTTTAAGCGGGGGTATGACGGTGAGCAGTTCTTC
d_gene: TRBD1; j_gene: TRBJ2-5; abundance: NA; v_gene: TRBV15; CDR3aa: CATSRDLVDRALGETQYF; CDR3nt: TGTGCCACCAGCAGAGATCTCGTGGACAGGGCCCTGGGCGAGACCCAGTACTTC
d_gene: TRBD1; j_gene: TRBJ2-5; abundance: NA; v_gene: TRBV18; CDR3aa: CASSPLGQPRETQYF; CDR3nt: TGTGCCAGCTCACCCCTGGGACAGCCACGGGAGACCCAGTACTTC
d_gene: NA; j_gene: TRBJ1-2; abundance: once; v_gene: TRBV19; CDR3aa: CASSIDPAPANYGYTF; CDR3nt: TGTGCCAGTAGTATCGACCCTGCCCCAGCTAACTATGGCTACACCTTC
d_gene: TRBD2; j_gene: TRBJ2-5; abundance: NA; v_gene: TRBV7-2; CDR3aa: CASSSGTSGGGETQYF; CDR3nt: TGTGCCAGCAGCTCGGGGACTAGCGGGGGCGGGGAGACCCAGTACTTC
d_gene: TRBD1; j_gene: TRBJ2-1; abundance: NA; v_gene: TRBV18; CDR3aa: CASSRDRAFNEQFF; CDR3nt: TGTGCCAGCTCCAGGGACAGGGCCTTCAATGAGCAGTTCTTC
d_gene: NA; j_gene: TRBJ1-1; abundance: NA; v_gene: TRBV19; CDR3aa: CASSIVGGTEAFF; CDR3nt: TGTGCCAGTAGTATCGTCGGTGGCACTGAAGCTTTCTTT
d_gene: NA; j_gene: TRBJ1-1; abundance: NA; v_gene: TRBV2; CDR3aa: CATPGGPNTEAFF; CDR3nt: TGTGCCACCCCTGGGGGCCCGAACACTGAAGCTTTCTTT
d_gene: NA; j_gene: TRBJ2-5; abundance: NA; v_gene: TRBV6-1; CDR3aa: CASSEEASTIQETQYF; CDR3nt: TGTGCCAGCAGTGAAGAGGCCAGTACGATCCAAGAGACCCAGTACTTC
d_gene: NA; j_gene: TRBJ1-2; abundance: NA; v_gene: TRBV6-2/TRBV6-3; CDR3aa: CASSYSGQHNYGYTF; CDR3nt: TGTGCCAGCAGTTACTCCGGGCAGCACAACTATGGCTACACCTTC
d_gene: NA; j_gene: TRBJ2-7; abundance: NA; v_gene: TRBV7-4; CDR3aa: CASSPPRGGLTYEQYF; CDR3nt: TGTGCCAGCAGCCCACCTAGAGGGGGGCTAACCTACGAGCAGTACTTC
d_gene: TRBD2; j_gene: TRBJ2-2; abundance: once; v_gene: TRBV11-1; CDR3aa: CASSPGLVAGELFF; CDR3nt: TGTGCCAGCAGCCCTGGACTAGTAGCCGGGGAGCTGTTTTTT
d_gene: NA; j_gene: TRBJ1-5; abundance: NA; v_gene: TRBV19; CDR3aa: CASSSTGFNQPQHF; CDR3nt: TGTGCCAGTAGTAGCACAGGGTTCAATCAGCCCCAGCATTTT
d_gene: TRBD1; j_gene: TRBJ1-5; abundance: once; v_gene: TRBV2; CDR3aa: CASRRTGNNQPQHF; CDR3nt: TGTGCCAGCAGGCGGACAGGGAACAATCAGCCCCAGCATTTT
d_gene: TRBD2; j_gene: TRBJ2-5; abundance: NA; v_gene: TRBV7-2; CDR3aa: CASSLNGGARETQYF; CDR3nt: TGTGCCAGCAGCCTAAACGGGGGGGCCCGGGAGACCCAGTACTTC
d_gene: NA; j_gene: TRBJ1-1; abundance: NA; v_gene: TRBV5-1; CDR3aa: CASSLEVASLEAFF; CDR3nt: TGCGCCAGCAGCTTGGAAGTTGCGTCGTTGGAAGCTTTCTTT
d_gene: NA; j_gene: TRBJ2-7; abundance: NA; v_gene: TRBV7-6; CDR3aa: CASSLARSYEQYF; CDR3nt: TGTGCCAGCAGCTTAGCGCGTTCTTACGAGCAGTACTTC
d_gene: TRBD2; j_gene: TRBJ2-3; abundance: NA; v_gene: TRBV10-3; CDR3aa: CAISPSGGDEGTQYF; CDR3nt: TGTGCCATCAGCCCCAGCGGGGGGGACGAAGGTACGCAGTATTTT
d_gene: NA; j_gene: TRBJ2-4; abundance: NA; v_gene: TRBV6-5; CDR3aa: CASSFTREAKNIQYF; CDR3nt: TGTGCCAGCAGTTTCACCAGGGAAGCCAAAAACATTCAGTACTTC
d_gene: NA; j_gene: TRBJ2-6; abundance: once; v_gene: TRBV11-3; CDR3aa: CASSLDGGLPSGANVLTF; CDR3nt: TGTGCCAGCAGCTTAGATGGCGGGCTTCCTTCTGGGGCCAACGTCCTGACTTTC
d_gene: NA; j_gene: TRBJ2-5; abundance: NA; v_gene: TRBV10-2; CDR3aa: CASSEILETQYF; CDR3nt: TGCGCCAGCAGTGAAATACTGGAGACCCAGTACTTC
d_gene: NA; j_gene: TRBJ2-7; abundance: NA; v_gene: TRBV6-5; CDR3aa: CTSSPGEAGPYEQYF; CDR3nt: TGTACCAGCAGCCCAGGAGAGGCAGGGCCCTACGAGCAGTACTTC
d_gene: NA; j_gene: TRBJ2-3; abundance: NA; v_gene: TRBV11-2; CDR3aa: CASSRGTDTQYF; CDR3nt: TGTGCCAGCAGCCGGGGAACAGATACGCAGTATTTT
d_gene: NA; j_gene: TRBJ2-1; abundance: NA; v_gene: TRBV6-1; CDR3aa: CASSEMDSSYNEQFF; CDR3nt: TGTGCCAGCAGTGAGATGGACTCGAGTTACAATGAGCAGTTCTTC
d_gene: NA; j_gene: TRBJ1-3; abundance: NA; v_gene: TRBV6-1; CDR3aa: CASSERNTIYF; CDR3nt: TGTGCCAGCAGTGAAAGAAACACCATATATTTT
d_gene: NA; j_gene: TRBJ1-2; abundance: NA; v_gene: TRBV19; CDR3aa: CASSIADYGYTF; CDR3nt: TGTGCCAGTAGTATAGCAGACTATGGCTACACCTTC
d_gene: NA; j_gene: TRBJ1-2; abundance: NA; v_gene: TRBV20-1; CDR3aa: CSAVRVGGYTF; CDR3nt: TGCAGTGCAGTTAGGGTGGGCGGCTACACCTTC
d_gene: NA; j_gene: TRBJ2-1; abundance: NA; v_gene: TRBV27; CDR3aa: CASSLSQGTLNNEQFF; CDR3nt: TGTGCCAGCAGTTTATCACAGGGAACATTGAACAATGAGCAGTTCTTC
d_gene: NA; j_gene: TRBJ1-4; abundance: NA; v_gene: TRBV7-9; CDR3aa: CASSLPHNEKLFF; CDR3nt: TGTGCCAGCTCCCTTCCTCATAATGAAAAACTGTTTTTT